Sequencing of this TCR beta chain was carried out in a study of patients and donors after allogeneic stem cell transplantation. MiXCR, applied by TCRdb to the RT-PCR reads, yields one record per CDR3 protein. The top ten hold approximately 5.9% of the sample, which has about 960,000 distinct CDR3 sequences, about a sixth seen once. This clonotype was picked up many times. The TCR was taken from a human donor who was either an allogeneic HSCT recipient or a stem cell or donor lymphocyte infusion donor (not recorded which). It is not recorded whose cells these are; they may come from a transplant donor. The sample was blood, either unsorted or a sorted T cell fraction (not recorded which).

In DNA form, the CDR3 reads TGCAGTGCGAGGGGAACTGAAGCTTTCTTT. Translated, it gives CSARGTEAFF. The chain carries TRBV20-1 and TRBJ1-1; D is perhaps TRBD1 (5 bases). Trimming left V 6 bases short and J 5 bases short, with 7 bases between. This CDR3 spans 10 amino acids. Germline V gene sequence: CDR1 DFQATT, CDR2 SNEGSKA (reference sequence).